The clone carrying this T cell receptor beta chain was observed at least ten times. In TCRdb, the reads were re-called with MiXCR into one record per CDR3 protein. The sample lists about 400,000 distinct CDR3 sequences; 15% to 20% were seen once. This specimen comes from a study of T cell repertoires in cytomegalovirus infection. Study-wide background: Both CMV infection and a matching HLA type were indicated by public TCR beta signatures.

Germline V gives CDR1 SGHTA, CDR2 FQGNSA. The CDR3 is made up of 16 amino acids. Trimming took off 1 base at V and 4 bases at J, with 16 bases between the two ends. The sequenced sample was PBMCs. The TCR sequence derives from a human donor in good health (CMV status not recorded). Some clones in this sample may be carry-over from other donors' samples. The chain has TRBV7-2 and TRBJ2-5; possible D gene TRBD2, 5 bases. The CDR3 region is CASSLGDRGRRETQYF. CDR3 DNA: TGTGCCAGCAGCTTAGGGGATCGAGGGCGACGAGAGACCCAGTACTTC.